The 11 T cell receptor beta chains given below trace back to one sample, sequenced in a study of cytomegalovirus exposure and HLA in healthy donors (dated by TCRdb to 2015 to 2018). The library was obtained by the immunoSEQ multiplex PCR assay. For the multiplex PCR, a mixture combining 60 forward primers for TCR Vbeta segments and 13 reverse primers for TCR Jbeta segments was used. TCRdb obtained this table from immuneACCESS and retained in-frame rearrangements with V and J assigned. These tables miss some clones; where compared with another copy, unresolved V genes account for less than half of the shortfall, and the remainder is unexplained. The sample table lists roughly 99,000 clones, about 74% of them with a count of one. 11% to 15% of the sample comes from the top ten. The sample taken for sequencing was PBMCs. The receptors shown here come from a middle-aged woman in good health and CMV-seropositive.

The chain is built from TRBV18 and TRBJ2-4; 8 nucleotides align to TRBD1. The germline V gene encodes CDR1 KGHSH and CDR2 LQKENI. Unmatched junction bases numbered 15, after V lost 1 base and J lost 7 bases. The CDR3 consists of 18 residues. CDR3 residues: CASSPLNPGQEGWNIQYF. The CDR3 nucleotides read TGTGCCAGCTCACCACTAAATCCGGGACAGGAAGGTTGGAACATTCAGTACTTC.

The chain is built from TRBV6-5 and TRBJ1-1; no firm D call. V was clipped by 7 bases and J by 5 bases, with 14 bases between them. There are 13 residues in the CDR3. Germline CDR1 and CDR2: MNHEY and SVGAGI. The CDR3 reads CASIDTARTEAFF. The DNA for the CDR3 is TGTGCCAGCATCGACACTGCAAGGACTGAAGCTTTCTTT.

V usage is TRBV6-1 and J usage is TRBJ1-2; D uncertain. Germline CDR1 reads MNHNS; CDR2 reads SASEGT. V was pared by 1 base and J by 8 bases, with 11 bases between. The CDR3 covers 13 residues. The CDR3 DNA reads as TGTGCCAGCAGTGAAGAAGAGGTTAGCGGCTACACCTTC. Its translation: CASSEEEVSGYTF.

The chain carries TRBV2 and TRBJ2-5, with a weak D call TRBD2 (6 bases). The CDR3 is made up of 12 amino acids. V lost 7 bases and J 2 bases, leaving 8 bases between the germline ends. Germline CDR1 reads SNHLY; CDR2 reads FYNNEI. CDR3: CASTAGQETQYF. CDR3 sequence (DNA): TGTGCCAGCACGGCGGGGCAAGAGACCCAGTACTTC.

This clone was observed a handful of times. This chain connects TRBV6-1 to TRBJ2-3; tentative D call: TRBD1 (6 bases). Germline assignment: CDR1 MNHNS and CDR2 SASEGT. Trimming pared 6 bases from V and 0 bases from J, leaving 13 bases between. This CDR3 spans 15 amino acids. CDR3 protein: CASSTGPASTDTQYF. CDR3 bases: TGTGCCAGCAGCACAGGGCCCGCTAGCACAGATACGCAGTATTTT.

The chain carries TRBV15 and TRBJ2-2, with TRBD1 matching 7 bases. Germline-derived CDR1 and CDR2 are LNHNV and YYDKDF (reference sequence). V was pared by 3 bases and J by 0 bases, with 7 bases of the junction left unmatched. This CDR3 spans 17 amino acids. CDR3 protein: CATSSASGTANTGELFF. The CDR3, as DNA: TGTGCCACCAGCAGTGCATCCGGGACAGCGAACACCGGGGAGCTGTTTTTT.

V gene TRBV21-1 combines with J gene TRBJ1-5; no DNA check was done on the table's D call, TRBD1. TRBV21-1 is annotated as a pseudogene. CDR3 length: 18 residues. The CDR3 DNA reads TGTGCCAGCAGCAAAGAGGCCAGGGGGTTTTGGGGCAATCAGCCCCAGCATTTT. It translates to CASSKEARGFWGNQPQHF.

V and J are TRBV7-8 and TRBJ2-1, with D unresolved. The CDR3 covers 16 residues. Per germline, CDR1 SGHVS and CDR2 FQNEAQ. V shed 2 bases and J shed 8 bases, with 19 bases lying between them. CDR3 coding DNA: TGTGCCAGCAGCTTAAGACTTTTACCGGAAAGTGATGAGCAGTTCTTC. Translated: CASSLRLLPESDEQFF.

The V call is TRBV30, the J call TRBJ2-7; a possible D gene is TRBD2 (5 bases). The CDR3 totals 12 residues. Trimming took 8 bases from V and 2 from J, leaving 13 bases between them. The germline gives CDR1 GTSNPN, CDR2 SVGIG (reference sequence). The CDR3 sequence: CAARGLPYEQYF. CDR3 nucleotide sequence: TGTGCCGCCCGCGGGTTGCCCTACGAGCAGTACTTC.

The chain is built from TRBV12-5 and TRBJ2-2, with 9 bases matching TRBD1. The germline V gene encodes CDR1 LGHNT and CDR2 FRNRAP. With 6 bases clipped from V and 5 bases from J, the junction kept 7 bases outside the gene matches. The length of the CDR3 is 15 residues. The CDR3 sequence is CASGPPGQGTGELFF. In nucleotides, the CDR3 is TGTGCTAGTGGCCCTCCGGGACAGGGAACCGGGGAGCTGTTTTTT.

The chain uses TRBV7-6 and TRBJ1-6; TRBD1 might be the D (6 bases). The CDR3 sequence is 14 residues long. Germline V gives CDR1 SGHVS, CDR2 FNYEAQ. Trimming removed 5 bases from V and 3 bases from J, with 8 bases in between. CDR3 bases: TGTGCCAGCAGCCCAGGGGACTATAATTCACCCCTCCACTTT. Its protein product is CASSPGDYNSPLHF.